The subject of this entry is one TCR beta chain. This sample stems from a study of blood T cell repertoires in COVID-19. Study at large: The United States, Italy and Spain supplied acute and convalescent COVID-19 samples. Sample material is recorded as cDNA or gDNA derived from T cells, B-cell-depleted T cells, or PBMCs.

The cohort comprised adults aged about 18 to 100 years residing in about 25 US areas. Authors' processing steps: Estimates of nucleated cell counts were drawn from the amplification of reference gene primers. Assay: immunoSEQ multiplex PCR; the TCRdb copy retains only in-frame clones and omits some. For V, J and clone size, that table is used; D and trimming come from the DNA. The data show 200,000 to 250,000 clones, around 86% seen once. The trim removed 6 bases at V and 2 bases at J, leaving 11 bases unmatched. In germline, CDR1 is SGHVS, CDR2 FQNEAQ. The CDR3 is 18 residues long. The sample was PBMCs or T cells enriched from blood (not recorded which). This chain connects TRBV7-8 to TRBJ2-6, with 9 bases lining up with TRBD1. The source of this sequence is a woman aged 40 to 50 with acute COVID-19. The DNA for the CDR3 is TGTGCCAGCAGGTACCGGGACAGGGCGTTTACTGGGGCCAACGTCCTGACTTTC. Residues: CASRYRDRAFTGANVLTF. The whole variable domain, filled in from reference TRBV7-8 and TRBJ2-6, reads GAGVSQSPRYKVAKRGQDVALRCDPISGHVSLFWYQQALGQGPEFLTYFQNEAQLDKSGLPSDRFFAERPEGSVSTLKIQRTQQEDSAVYLCASRYRDRAFTGANVLTFGAGSRLTVL.